A selection of T cell receptor beta chains follows, all from one sample in a study of cytotoxic CD8 clonotypes in ibrutinib-treated CLL. Repertoires were generated with immunoSEQ multiplex PCR, while TCRdb's copy carries only in-frame clones and drops some. The profile covers 100,000 to 150,000 clones, with 80% to 90% appearing a single time and roughly 1.9% taken by the ten largest. The material was PBMCs, obtained after 24 months of ibrutinib treatment. Every receptor here comes from a human donor with chronic lymphocytic leukemia. The CDR3 runs from the conserved cysteine through the conserved F or W. Fields, in order: V gene, J gene, CDR3 protein.

TRBV28	TRBJ2-1	CASLGGAWGEQFF
TRBV10-3	TRBJ2-7	CAISEWGSKQYF
TRBV7-6	TRBJ1-1	CASSLAPGSTEAFF
TRBV28	TRBJ1-6	CASRGQGRPDPLHF
TRBV4-3	TRBJ1-2	CASSQDYLTIRGTSFYTF
TRBV18	TRBJ1-2	CASSDRDNYGYTF
TRBV9	TRBJ1-3	CASSPVAGQGRANTIYF
TRBV5-5	TRBJ1-1	CASSLELYTEAFF
TRBV2	TRBJ2-7	CASNRESSYEQYF
TRBV7-2	TRBJ2-5	CASSPSGIRAETQYF
TRBV4-1	TRBJ2-7	CASSQDRGGGEQYF
TRBV29-1	TRBJ2-7	CSAEDRGSYEQYF
TRBV19	TRBJ2-1	CASSILLGSYNEQFF
TRBV9	TRBJ2-1	CASSVLVGSYNEQFF
TRBV30	TRBJ2-7	CAWSVRGEQYF
TRBV28	TRBJ1-6	CASSQTGAPLHF
TRBV18	TRBJ2-7	CASSPQGTYEQYF
TRBV23-1	TRBJ2-7	CASRTVLPYEQYF
TRBV7-2	TRBJ2-7	CASSPRTGPPEQYF
TRBV7-3	TRBJ2-1	CASSLNGKYEQFF
TRBV18	TRBJ1-5	CASSPSTGGNQPQHF
TRBV2	TRBJ2-1	CASSTGTSGSNEQFF
TRBV4-2	TRBJ2-1	CASSQAGTSSYNEQFF
TRBV2	TRBJ1-2	CASSEGFTAGDGYTF
TRBV2	TRBJ2-6	CASTGTGRSGANVLTF
TRBV6-1	TRBJ2-7	CASRPGQGTGEQYF
TRBV27	TRBJ2-3	CASMPLTSMDTQYF
TRBV28	TRBJ2-7	CASTDRGGPYEQYF
TRBV1	TRBJ2-1	CTSSLRSGQGAYSYNEQFF
TRBV6-1	TRBJ2-7	CASSGNFLQYF
TRBV7-3	TRBJ2-1	CASSLTGTSVVNEQFF
TRBV5-1	TRBJ2-4	CASSLVGGSKNIQYF
TRBV10-3	TRBJ2-5	CAISGDGGAETQYF
TRBV7-2	TRBJ2-5	CASSLVWTSEETQYF
TRBV19	TRBJ1-1	CASRLQSLNTEAFF
TRBV2	TRBJ2-7	CASSYGRDYEQYF
TRBV5-4	TRBJ2-7	CASSPGTGGPEQYF
TRBV7-3	TRBJ1-2	CASSPSRRTNYGYTF
TRBV18	TRBJ2-7	CASSLRQTYEQYF
TRBV4-3	TRBJ2-3	CASSPPGGGGTQYF
TRBV11-2	TRBJ2-5	CASSLQGAMGLSQETQYF
TRBV19	TRBJ1-5	CASSPWTGADQPQHF
TRBV7-2	-	CASSSGQGGPYEQYF
TRBV7-6	TRBJ2-7	CASSSPGGTGNYEQYF
TRBV5-6	TRBJ2-2	CASSLLRGSHTGELFF
TRBV5-4	TRBJ2-7	CASSSPTGYEQYF
TRBV28	TRBJ2-7	CASGVSYEQYF
TRBV30	TRBJ1-2	CAWSNRDIIAF
TRBV5-4	TRBJ2-5	CASSYQETQYF
TRBV5-4	TRBJ2-2	CASSLWFRDGTPGELFF